The source of this TCR beta chain is a study of CD4 and CD8 cells across lung adenocarcinoma regions. Donors had localized lung adenocarcinoma, a non-small cell lung cancer. V shed 4 bases and J shed 0 bases, with 6 bases lying between them. Per the germline V gene, CDR1 is MRHNA and CDR2 is SNTAGT. The CDR3 sequence is 14 residues long. TCRdb analysed the PCR reads with MiXCR anew, one entry per CDR3 protein. This sample carries about 11,000 distinct CDR3 sequences, around half of them seen once, and the ten largest clones take about a third. V is TRBV6-4 and J is TRBJ2-2, with D maybe TRBD1 (5 bases). The clonotype comes from a female donor with lung adenocarcinoma. The CD4 and CD8 labels of this study may be unreliable. The sequencing input was CD8+ T cells from the center of a lung tumor. CDR3 in amino acids: CASSGRANTGELFF. The CDR3 DNA reads as TGTGCCAGCAGTGGCAGGGCGAACACCGGGGAGCTGTTTTTT.